Following are 2 T cell receptor beta chains from one sample sequenced in a study of Ad26.COV2.S vaccination and SARS-CoV-2 variants. Only in-frame clones appear in the TCRdb table, and some are missing; sequencing was by immunoSEQ multiplex PCR. Counted here are under 150,000 clones, approximately 90% occurring once; the ten biggest clones make up 4% to 6%. The specimen was peripheral blood, collected after recovery from COVID-19. These receptor sequences come from a human donor who had recovered from COVID-19.

The chain has TRBV5-4 and TRBJ2-1; 7 nucleotides match TRBD2. Unmatched junction bases numbered 10, after V lost 5 bases and J lost 5 bases. CDR3 length: 15 residues. Germline V gene lookup returns CDR1 SGHNT and CDR2 YYREEE (reference sequence). CDR3 bases: TGTGCCAGCAGGGAGAAGCGGGGTCTTGACAATGAGCAGTTCTTC. Encoded protein: CASREKRGLDNEQFF.

There are a few counts of this clone. The chain carries TRBV28 and TRBJ2-1; no clear D. The germline gives CDR1 MDHEN, CDR2 SYDVKM. Trimming removed 1 base from V and 4 bases from J, with 14 bases in between. This CDR3 spans 16 amino acids. Here the CDR3 reads CASSLSLEKVYNEQFF. CDR3 nucleotide sequence: TGTGCCAGCAGTTTATCACTCGAGAAAGTATACAATGAGCAGTTCTTC.